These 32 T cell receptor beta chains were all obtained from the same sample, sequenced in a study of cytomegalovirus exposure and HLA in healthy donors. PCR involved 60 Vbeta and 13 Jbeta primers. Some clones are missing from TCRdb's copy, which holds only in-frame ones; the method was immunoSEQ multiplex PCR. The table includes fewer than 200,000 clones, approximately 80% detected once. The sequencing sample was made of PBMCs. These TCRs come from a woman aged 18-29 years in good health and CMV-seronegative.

The CDR3 region is CASSFGRQRGAYEQYF. In DNA form, the CDR3 reads TGTGCCAGCAGTTTCGGTAGGCAGCGGGGGGCCTACGAGCAGTACTTC. This chain links TRBV27 with TRBJ2-7; TRBD2 matches 9 bases. Germline assignment: CDR1 MNHEY and CDR2 SMNVEV (reference sequence). This CDR3 region has 16 residues. With V trimmed by 3 bases and J by 2 bases, 8 bases remained unmatched.

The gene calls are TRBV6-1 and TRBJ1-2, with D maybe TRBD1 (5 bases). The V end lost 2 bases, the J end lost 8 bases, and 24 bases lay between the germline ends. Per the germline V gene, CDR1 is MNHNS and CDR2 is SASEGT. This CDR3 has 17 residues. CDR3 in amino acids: CASSESAREALAQGYTF. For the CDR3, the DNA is TGTGCCAGCAGTGAAAGTGCCAGGGAAGCCCTTGCACAAGGCTACACCTTC.

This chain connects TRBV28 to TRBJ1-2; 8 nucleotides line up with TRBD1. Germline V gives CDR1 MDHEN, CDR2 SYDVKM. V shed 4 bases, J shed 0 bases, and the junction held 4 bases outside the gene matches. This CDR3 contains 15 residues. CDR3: CASSSTGVSNYGYTF. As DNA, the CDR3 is TGTGCCAGCAGTTCGACAGGGGTGTCTAACTATGGCTACACCTTC.

The chain's CDR3 is CASSLWGQQETQYF. The CDR3 region has the DNA TGTGCCAGCAGTTTATGGGGACAGCAAGAGACCCAGTACTTC. This chain connects TRBV28 to TRBJ2-5; TRBD1 matches at 7 bases. This CDR3 region has 14 residues. Per the germline V gene, CDR1 is MDHEN and CDR2 is SYDVKM. J was trimmed by 2 bases and V by 0 bases; bases with no gene match: 0.

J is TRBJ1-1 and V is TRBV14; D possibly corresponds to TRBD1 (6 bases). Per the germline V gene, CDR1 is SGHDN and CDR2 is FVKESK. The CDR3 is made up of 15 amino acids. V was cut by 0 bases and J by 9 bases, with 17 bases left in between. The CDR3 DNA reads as TGTGCCAGCAGCCAAGATAGAACCCAGACAGGTAAAGCTTTCTTT. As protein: CASSQDRTQTGKAFF.

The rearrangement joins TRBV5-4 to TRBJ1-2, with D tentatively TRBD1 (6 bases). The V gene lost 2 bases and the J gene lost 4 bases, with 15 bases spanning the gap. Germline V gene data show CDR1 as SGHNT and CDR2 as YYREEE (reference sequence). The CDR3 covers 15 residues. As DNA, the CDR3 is TGTGCCAGCAGCTTACCCGGCACAGGGATCTATGGCTACACCTTC. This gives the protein CASSLPGTGIYGYTF.

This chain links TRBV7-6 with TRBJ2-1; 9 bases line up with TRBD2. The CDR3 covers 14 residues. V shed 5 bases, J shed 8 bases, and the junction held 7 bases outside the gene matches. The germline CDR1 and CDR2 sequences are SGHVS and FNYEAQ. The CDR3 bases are TGTGCCAGCAGCCAATCTCTAGCGGGACATGAGCAGTTCTTC. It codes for CASSQSLAGHEQFF. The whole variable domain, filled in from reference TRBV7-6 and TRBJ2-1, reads GAGVSQSPRYKVTKRGQDVALRCDPISGHVSLYWYRQALGQGPEFLTYFNYEAQQDKSGLPNDRFSAERPEGSISTLTIQRTEQRDSAMYRCASSQSLAGHEQFFGPGTRLTVL.

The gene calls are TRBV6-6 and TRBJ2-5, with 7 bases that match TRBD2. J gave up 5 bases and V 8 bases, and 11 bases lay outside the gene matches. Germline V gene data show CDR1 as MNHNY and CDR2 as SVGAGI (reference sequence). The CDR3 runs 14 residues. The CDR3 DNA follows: TGTGCCAGCTCCCGAGAAGGGAGGGGTGAGACCCAGTACTTC. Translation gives CASSREGRGETQYF.

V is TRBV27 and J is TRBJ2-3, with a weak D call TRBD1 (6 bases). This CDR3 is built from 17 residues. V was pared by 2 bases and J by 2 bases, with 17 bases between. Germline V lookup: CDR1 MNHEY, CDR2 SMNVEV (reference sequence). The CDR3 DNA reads TGTGCCAGCAGTTTAAAACGTGGGGGCACGTTCACAGATACGCAGTATTTT. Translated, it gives CASSLKRGGTFTDTQYF.

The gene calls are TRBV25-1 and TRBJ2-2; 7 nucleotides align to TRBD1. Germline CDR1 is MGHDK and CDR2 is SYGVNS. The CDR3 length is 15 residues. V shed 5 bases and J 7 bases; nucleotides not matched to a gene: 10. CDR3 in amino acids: CASSSGRGRIGELFF. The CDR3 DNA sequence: TGTGCCAGCAGTTCTGGAAGGGGGCGCATCGGGGAGCTGTTTTTT.

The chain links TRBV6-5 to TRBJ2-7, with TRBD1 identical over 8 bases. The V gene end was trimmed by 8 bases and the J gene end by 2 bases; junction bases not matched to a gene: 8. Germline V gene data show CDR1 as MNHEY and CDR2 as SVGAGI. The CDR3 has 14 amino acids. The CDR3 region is CASGRQGPAYEQYF. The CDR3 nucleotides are TGTGCCAGCGGTAGACAGGGGCCCGCCTACGAGCAGTACTTC.

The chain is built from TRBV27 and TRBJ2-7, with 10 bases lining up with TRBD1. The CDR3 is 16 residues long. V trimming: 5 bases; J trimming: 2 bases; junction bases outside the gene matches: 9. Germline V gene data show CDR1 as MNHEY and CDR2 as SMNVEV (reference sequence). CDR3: CASSRTGGHNPYEQYF. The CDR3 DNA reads TGTGCCAGCAGTAGGACAGGGGGACACAACCCCTACGAGCAGTACTTC.

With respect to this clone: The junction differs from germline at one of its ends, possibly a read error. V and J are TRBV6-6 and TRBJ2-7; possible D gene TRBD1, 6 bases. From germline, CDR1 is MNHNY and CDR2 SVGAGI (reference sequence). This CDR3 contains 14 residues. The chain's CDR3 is CANSYKGQVYEQYF. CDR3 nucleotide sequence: TGTGCCAACAGTTACAAGGGACAAGTGTACGAGCAGTACTTC.

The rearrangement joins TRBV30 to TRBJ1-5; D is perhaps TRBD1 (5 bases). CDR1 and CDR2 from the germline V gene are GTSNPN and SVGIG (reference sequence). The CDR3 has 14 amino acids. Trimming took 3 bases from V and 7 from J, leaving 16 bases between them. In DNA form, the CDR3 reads TGTGCCTGGAGGGGACGGGGGGTTATGCAGCCCCAGCATTTT. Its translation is CAWRGRGVMQPQHF.

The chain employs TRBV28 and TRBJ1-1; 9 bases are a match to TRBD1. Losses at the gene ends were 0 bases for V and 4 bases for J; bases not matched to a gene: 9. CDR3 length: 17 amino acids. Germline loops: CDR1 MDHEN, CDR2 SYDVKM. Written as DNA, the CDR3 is TGTGCCAGCAGTTTATGGGCGGACAGGGGAGCGGGCACTGAAGCTTTCTTT. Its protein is CASSLWADRGAGTEAFF.

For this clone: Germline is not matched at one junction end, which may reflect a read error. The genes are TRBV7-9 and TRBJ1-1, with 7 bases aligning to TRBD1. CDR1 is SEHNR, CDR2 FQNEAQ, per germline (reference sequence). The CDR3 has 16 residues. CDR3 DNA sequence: TGTTCCAGCAGCTCCCAGCGACAGGGAATGAGCGCTGAAGCTTTCTTT. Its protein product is CSSSSQRQGMSAEAFF.

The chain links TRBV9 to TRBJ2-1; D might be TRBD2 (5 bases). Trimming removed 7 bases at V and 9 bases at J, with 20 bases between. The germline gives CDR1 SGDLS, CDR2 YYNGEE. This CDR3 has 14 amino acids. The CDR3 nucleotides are TGTGCCAGCGGGAGATCCTACGCTCTAGGTGAGCAGTTCTTC. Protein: CASGRSYALGEQFF.

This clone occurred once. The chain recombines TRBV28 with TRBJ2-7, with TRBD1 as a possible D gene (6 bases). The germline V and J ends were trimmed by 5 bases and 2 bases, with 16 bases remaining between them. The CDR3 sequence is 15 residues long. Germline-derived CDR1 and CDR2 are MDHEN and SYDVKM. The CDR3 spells CASSIPTGPPYEQYF. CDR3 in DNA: TGTGCCAGCAGTATTCCGACAGGACCCCCCTACGAGCAGTACTTC. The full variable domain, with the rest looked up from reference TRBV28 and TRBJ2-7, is DVKVTQSSRYLVKRTGEKVFLECVQDMDHENMFWYRQDPGLGLRLIYFSYDVKMKEKGDIPEGYSVSREKKERFSLILESASTNQTSMYLCASSIPTGPPYEQYFGPGTRLTVT.

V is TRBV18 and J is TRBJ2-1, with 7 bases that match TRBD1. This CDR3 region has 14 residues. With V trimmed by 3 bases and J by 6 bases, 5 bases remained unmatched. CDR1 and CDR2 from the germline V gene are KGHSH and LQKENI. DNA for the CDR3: TGTGCCAGCTCACCGGACAGGCCTGTCAATGAGCAGTTCTTC. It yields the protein CASSPDRPVNEQFF.

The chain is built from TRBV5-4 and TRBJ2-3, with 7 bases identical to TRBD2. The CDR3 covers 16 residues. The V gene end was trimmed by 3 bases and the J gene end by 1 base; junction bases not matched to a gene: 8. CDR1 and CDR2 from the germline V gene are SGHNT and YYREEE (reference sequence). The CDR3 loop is CASSSSSGWGTDTQYF. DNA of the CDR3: TGTGCCAGCAGCTCGAGTAGCGGGTGGGGCACAGATACGCAGTATTTT.

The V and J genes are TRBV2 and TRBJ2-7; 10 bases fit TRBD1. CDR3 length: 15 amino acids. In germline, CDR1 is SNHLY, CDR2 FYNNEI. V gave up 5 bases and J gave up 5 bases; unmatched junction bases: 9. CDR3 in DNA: TGTGCCAGCAGTTCCGGGACAGGGGAAGTGGACGAGCAGTACTTC. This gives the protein CASSSGTGEVDEQYF. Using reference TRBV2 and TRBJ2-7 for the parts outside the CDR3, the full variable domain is EPEVTQTPSHQVTQMGQEVILRCVPISNHLYFYWYRQILGQKVEFLVSFYNNEISEKSEIFDDQFSVERPDGSNFTLKIRSTKLEDSAMYFCASSSGTGEVDEQYFGPGTRLTVT.

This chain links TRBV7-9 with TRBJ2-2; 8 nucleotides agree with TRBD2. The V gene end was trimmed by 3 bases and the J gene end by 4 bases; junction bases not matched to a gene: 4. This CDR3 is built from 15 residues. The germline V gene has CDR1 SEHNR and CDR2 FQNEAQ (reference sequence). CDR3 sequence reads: CASSFGSGSTGELFF. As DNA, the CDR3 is TGTGCCAGCAGCTTCGGGAGCGGGAGCACCGGGGAGCTGTTTTTT. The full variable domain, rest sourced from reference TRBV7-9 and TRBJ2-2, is DTGVSQNPRHKITKRGQNVTFRCDPISEHNRLYWYRQTLGQGPEFLTYFQNEAQLEKSRLLSDRFSAERPKGSFSTLEIQRTEQGDSAMYLCASSFGSGSTGELFFGEGSRLTVL.

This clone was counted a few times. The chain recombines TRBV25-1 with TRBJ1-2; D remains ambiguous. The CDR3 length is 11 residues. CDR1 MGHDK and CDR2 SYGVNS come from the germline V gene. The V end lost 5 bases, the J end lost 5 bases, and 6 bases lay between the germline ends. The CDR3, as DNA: TGTGCCAGCAGTCCGGGGTATGGCTACACCTTC. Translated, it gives CASSPGYGYTF.

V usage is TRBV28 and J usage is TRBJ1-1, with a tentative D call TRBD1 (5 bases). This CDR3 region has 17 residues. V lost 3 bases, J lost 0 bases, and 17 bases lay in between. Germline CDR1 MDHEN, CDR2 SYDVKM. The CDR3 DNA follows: TGTGCCAGCAGTTTCGCCGTGGCAGGGCAAATGAACACTGAAGCTTTCTTT. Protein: CASSFAVAGQMNTEAFF.

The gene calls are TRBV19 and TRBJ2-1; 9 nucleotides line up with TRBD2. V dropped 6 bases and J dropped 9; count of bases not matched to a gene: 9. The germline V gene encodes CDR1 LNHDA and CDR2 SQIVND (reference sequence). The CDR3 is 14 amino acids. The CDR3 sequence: CASRVAGGQGEQFF. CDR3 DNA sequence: TGTGCCAGTAGGGTCGCGGGAGGGCAAGGTGAGCAGTTCTTC. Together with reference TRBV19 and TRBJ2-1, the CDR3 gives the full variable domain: DGGITQSPKYLFRKEGQNVTLSCEQNLNHDAMYWYRQDPGQGLRLIYYSQIVNDFQKGDIAEGYSVSREKKESFPLTVTSAQKNPTAFYLCASRVAGGQGEQFFGPGTRLTVL.

In DNA, the CDR3 is TGTGCCAGCAGCTTAGAGGGAGATCGCGGGGAGCTGTTTTTT. It encodes CASSLEGDRGELFF. This chain uses TRBV7-3 with TRBJ2-2; D perhaps matches TRBD2 (5 bases). Deletions cut 2 bases from V and 7 bases from J, with 11 bases between. The CDR3 covers 14 residues. The germline gives CDR1 SGHTA, CDR2 FQGTGA.

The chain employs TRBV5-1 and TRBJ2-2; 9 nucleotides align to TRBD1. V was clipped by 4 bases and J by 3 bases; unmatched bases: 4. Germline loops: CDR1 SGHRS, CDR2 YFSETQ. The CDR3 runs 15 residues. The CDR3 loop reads CASSGGQGYTGELFF. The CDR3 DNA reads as TGCGCCAGCAGCGGCGGACAGGGGTACACCGGGGAGCTGTTTTTT.

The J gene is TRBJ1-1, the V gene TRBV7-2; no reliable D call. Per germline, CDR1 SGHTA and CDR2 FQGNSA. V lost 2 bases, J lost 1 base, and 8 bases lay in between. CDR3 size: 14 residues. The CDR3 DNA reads TGTGCCAGCAGCTTACTAACCCGGAACACTGAAGCTTTCTTT. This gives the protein CASSLLTRNTEAFF.

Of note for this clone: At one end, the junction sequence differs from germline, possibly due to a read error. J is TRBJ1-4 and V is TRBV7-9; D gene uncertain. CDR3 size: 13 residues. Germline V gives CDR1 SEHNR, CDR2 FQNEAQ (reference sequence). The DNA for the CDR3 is TGTTCCAGCAGCTTTAACATTAATGAAAAACTGTTTTTT. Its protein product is CSSSFNINEKLFF. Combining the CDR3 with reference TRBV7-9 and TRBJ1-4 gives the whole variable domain DTGVSQNPRHKITKRGQNVTFRCDPISEHNRLYWYRQTLGQGPEFLTYFQNEAQLEKSRLLSDRFSAERPKGSFSTLEIQRTEQGDSAMYLCSSSFNINEKLFFGSGTQLSVL.

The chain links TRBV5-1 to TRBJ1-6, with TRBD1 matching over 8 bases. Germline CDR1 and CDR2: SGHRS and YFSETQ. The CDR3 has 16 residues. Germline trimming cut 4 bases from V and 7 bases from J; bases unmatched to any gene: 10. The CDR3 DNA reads TGCGCCAGCAGCCTTGACTGGACAGGGTTGAATTCACCCCTCCACTTT. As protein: CASSLDWTGLNSPLHF.

The CDR3 nucleotides are TGCGCCAGCAGCGGTGGACAGGAAACAGATACGCAGTATTTT. Protein sequence: CASSGGQETDTQYF. The chain joins TRBV5-1 to TRBJ2-3; 7 nucleotides align to TRBD1. The length of the CDR3 is 14 residues. J lost 3 bases, V lost 4 bases, and 5 bases had no gene match. Germline assignment: CDR1 SGHRS and CDR2 YFSETQ.

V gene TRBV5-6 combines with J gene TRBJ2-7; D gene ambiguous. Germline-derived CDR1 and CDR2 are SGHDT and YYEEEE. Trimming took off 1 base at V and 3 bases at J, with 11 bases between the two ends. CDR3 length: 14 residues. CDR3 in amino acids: CASSLSGLRYEQYF. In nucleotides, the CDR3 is TGTGCCAGCAGCTTGAGTGGGCTTCGCTACGAGCAGTACTTC.